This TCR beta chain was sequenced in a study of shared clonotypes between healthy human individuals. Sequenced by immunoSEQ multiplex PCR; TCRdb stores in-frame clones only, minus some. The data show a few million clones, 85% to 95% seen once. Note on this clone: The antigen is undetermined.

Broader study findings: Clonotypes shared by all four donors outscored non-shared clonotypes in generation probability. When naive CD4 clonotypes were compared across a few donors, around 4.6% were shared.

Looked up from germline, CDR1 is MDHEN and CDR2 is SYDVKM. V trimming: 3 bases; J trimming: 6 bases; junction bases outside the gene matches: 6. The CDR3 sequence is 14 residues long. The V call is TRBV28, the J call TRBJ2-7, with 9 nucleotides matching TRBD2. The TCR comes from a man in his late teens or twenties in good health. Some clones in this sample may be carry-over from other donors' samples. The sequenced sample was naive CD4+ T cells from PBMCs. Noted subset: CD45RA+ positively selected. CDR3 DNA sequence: TGTGCCAGCAGTTTGGGTAGCGGGAGTTTCGAGCAGTACTTC. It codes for CASSLGSGSFEQYF.